These 28 T cell receptor beta chains came from one sample sequenced in a study of T-cell memory formation after mild COVID-19. In TCRdb, the 5' RACE reads were re-called with MiXCR into one record per CDR3 protein. The sample shows more than 300,000 distinct CDR3 sequences, roughly 13% of them seen only once. The sequenced sample consisted of PBMCs or a T cell subset sorted from them (not recorded which). Receptors were obtained from a man aged 18 to 30 who had mild COVID-19 (a few samples of this study predate the infection). Cell type and time point are not known.

V is TRBV5-1 and J is TRBJ2-1; 13 bases are shared with TRBD2. The CDR3 length is 15 residues. Germline V CDR1 and CDR2: SGHRS, YFSETQ. The ends lost 0 bases at V and 9 bases at J; junction bases unmatched: 3. The CDR3 bases are TGCGCCAGCAGCTTGGAGGGACTAGCGGGGTTTGAGCAGTTCTTC. It codes for CASSLEGLAGFEQFF.

Only a few counts were recorded for this clonotype. The chain couples TRBV6-5 to TRBJ1-1, with TRBD1 matching over 7 bases. There are 13 residues in the CDR3. Trimming at V came to 7 bases and at J to 6 bases, leaving 8 bases not matched to a gene. CDR1 is MNHEY and CDR2 is SVGAGI in the germline V gene. The CDR3 protein is CASTKTGSAEAFF. Written as DNA, the CDR3 is TGTGCCAGCACCAAGACAGGGAGCGCTGAAGCTTTCTTT.

This clonotype was counted at least ten times. This sequence joins TRBV5-1 and TRBJ2-3; D is unresolved. CDR3 length: 16 residues. The germline V and J ends were trimmed by 6 bases and 1 base, with 18 bases remaining between them. CDR1 and CDR2 from the germline V gene are SGHRS and YFSETQ. CDR3 loop: CASTPLTSPGTDTQYF. For the CDR3, the DNA is TGCGCCAGCACCCCTCTGACTTCCCCGGGCACAGATACGCAGTATTTT.

A few counts support this clonotype. The rearrangement links TRBV6-2 or TRBV6-3 to TRBJ2-7; 11 bases match TRBD2. The CDR3 is made up of 15 amino acids. Per the germline V gene, CDR1 is MNHEY and CDR2 is SVGEGT. The V gene end was trimmed by 5 bases and the J gene end by 0 bases; junction bases not matched to a gene: 3. CDR3 protein: CASSKTSGASYEQYF. The DNA for the CDR3 is TGTGCCAGCAGTAAGACTAGCGGGGCCTCCTACGAGCAGTACTTC.

The chain employs TRBV4-2 and TRBJ1-3; no clear D. V lost 0 bases to trimming and J lost 0 bases, with 3 bases between them. Germline values: CDR1 LGHNA, CDR2 YNFKEQ. CDR3 size: 14 residues. This CDR3 reads CASSQDYSGNTIYF. DNA for the CDR3: TGTGCCAGCAGCCAAGACTACTCTGGAAACACCATATATTTT.

This chain connects TRBV7-3 to TRBJ2-5; the D gene is possibly TRBD2 (5 bases). V lost 5 bases, J lost 1 base, and 11 bases lay in between. Germline V CDR1 and CDR2: SGHTA, FQGTGA. The CDR3 spans 14 residues. CDR3 region: CASSPNGGQETQYF. In DNA, the CDR3 is TGTGCCAGCAGCCCCAACGGAGGCCAAGAGACCCAGTACTTC.

This clonotype turned up a few times. The rearrangement links TRBV15 to TRBJ2-5; D tentatively fits TRBD1 or TRBD2 (5 bases each). The germline V and J ends were trimmed by 0 bases and 0 bases, with 8 bases remaining between them. Germline values: CDR1 LNHNV, CDR2 YYDKDF (reference sequence). CDR3 length: 15 residues. The DNA for the CDR3 is TGTGCCACCAGCAGAGATGGGGGTAACCAAGAGACCCAGTACTTC. Encoded protein: CATSRDGGNQETQYF. The full variable domain, its missing parts supplied by reference TRBV15 and TRBJ2-5, is DAMVIQNPRYQVTQFGKPVTLSCSQTLNHNVMYWYQQKSSQAPKLLFHYYDKDFNNEADTPDNFQSRRPNTSFCFLDIRSPGLGDTAMYLCATSRDGGNQETQYFGPGTRLLVL.

The rearrangement uses TRBV7-2 and TRBJ2-7, with a tentative D call TRBD2 (5 bases). The length of the CDR3 is 14 residues. V dropped 3 bases and J dropped 4 bases, with 13 bases sitting between them. Germline lookup yields CDR1 SGHTA and CDR2 FQGNSA. CDR3 sequence (DNA): TGTGCCAGCAGCTTCGGCAGCGGAAGTTACGAGCAGTACTTC. It is translated as CASSFGSGSYEQYF. The complete variable domain, with remaining parts taken from reference TRBV7-2 and TRBJ2-7, reads GAGVSQSPSNKVTEKGKDVELRCDPISGHTALYWYRQSLGQGLEFLIYFQGNSAPDKSGLPSDRFSAERTGGSVSTLTIQRTQQEDSAVYLCASSFGSGSYEQYFGPGTRLTVT.

This clonotype showed up many times. J is TRBJ2-3 and V is TRBV7-8; the match to TRBD2 covers 12 bases. Trimming took 5 bases from V and 7 from J; bases not matched to a gene: 19. Germline CDR1 is SGHVS and CDR2 is FQNEAQ. The CDR3 runs 19 residues. The CDR3 sequence is CASSQGQDQRGLAGNTQYF. CDR3 sequence (DNA): TGTGCCAGCAGCCAAGGACAGGACCAAAGGGGACTAGCGGGCAATACGCAGTATTTT.

This clonotype was counted many times. The chain has TRBV12-3 or TRBV12-4 and TRBJ2-7; 8 nucleotides match TRBD1. CDR3 length: 14 residues. V was clipped by 5 bases and J by 2 bases; unmatched bases: 5. CDR3 sequence reads: CASSPRQGPYEQYF. Written as DNA, the CDR3 is TGTGCCAGCAGTCCTCGACAGGGGCCCTACGAGCAGTACTTC.

This clonotype turned up a few times. This sequence joins TRBV7-2 and TRBJ2-3; D perhaps matches TRBD2 (5 bases). This CDR3 is 16 amino acids long. In germline, CDR1 is SGHTA, CDR2 FQGNSA. Trimming left V 5 bases short and J 1 base short, with 16 bases between. CDR3 coding DNA: TGTGCCAGCAGCGAAGCGAGCCCCGGGGGCACAGATACGCAGTATTTT. Protein sequence: CASSEASPGGTDTQYF.

This clonotype came up a few times. This chain joins TRBV9 and TRBJ2-3, with D possibly being TRBD2 (6 bases). The CDR3 has 16 residues. The ends were cut back, 3 bases at V and 1 base at J, with 15 bases in the middle. Germline CDR1 SGDLS, CDR2 YYNGEE. CDR3 in DNA: TGTGCCAGCAGCGCCCGGGGCGGCGGGGGCACAGATACGCAGTATTTT. It encodes CASSARGGGGTDTQYF.

This clonotype turned up a few times. This rearrangement joins TRBV4-1 to TRBJ2-3; 12 nucleotides agree with TRBD2. CDR1 and CDR2 from the germline V gene are MGHRA and YSYEKL. The length of the CDR3 is 16 residues. The ends lost 6 bases at V and 5 bases at J; junction bases unmatched: 9. CDR3 coding DNA: TGCGCCAGCAGGCCTAGCGGGGGGGCAGGGGTAGATACGCAGTATTTT. Its protein is CASRPSGGAGVDTQYF.

This clonotype was picked up many times. J is TRBJ2-5 and V is TRBV6-5; D might be TRBD2 (7 bases). The V gene's germline CDR1 is MNHEY and CDR2 SVGAGI. This CDR3 is built from 16 residues. Trimming removed 0 bases from V and 5 bases from J, with 16 bases in between. The CDR3 is CASSYSGAGEGETQYF. For the CDR3, the DNA is TGTGCCAGCAGTTACTCGGGGGCAGGGGAGGGGGAGACCCAGTACTTC.

This chain connects TRBV24-1 to TRBJ2-5; 7 nucleotides match TRBD1. CDR1 and CDR2 from the germline V gene are KGHDR and SFDVKD. Losses at the gene ends were 4 bases for V and 5 bases for J; bases not matched to a gene: 12. The CDR3 loop spans 16 amino acids. CDR3 sequence reads: CATSEPGTEARETQYF. DNA for the CDR3: TGTGCCACCAGTGAACCCGGGACAGAGGCTCGTGAGACCCAGTACTTC.

The count of this clonotype is one. The J gene is TRBJ1-1, the V gene TRBV3-1, with no clear D. Germline CDR1 and CDR2: LGHDT and YNNKEL (reference sequence). V shed 4 bases and J shed 3 bases, with 12 bases lying between them. The CDR3 consists of 14 residues. CDR3 sequence reads: CASSLSSGDTEAFF. CDR3 DNA sequence: TGTGCCAGCAGCCTAAGCAGTGGGGACACTGAAGCTTTCTTT.

The genes are TRBV4-1 and TRBJ1-2, with TRBD1 as a possible D gene (5 bases). The germline V gene encodes CDR1 MGHRA and CDR2 YSYEKL. V was cut by 1 base and J by 7 bases, with 10 bases left in between. The CDR3 has 13 amino acids. For the CDR3, the DNA is TGCGCCAGCAGCCAAGCAGGCGGGGGTGGCTACACCTTC. Its protein is CASSQAGGGGYTF.

V and J are TRBV5-1 and TRBJ1-2, with 8 bases that match TRBD1. The V gene end was trimmed by 0 bases and the J gene end by 2 bases; junction bases not matched to a gene: 0. This CDR3 is built from 14 residues. Germline V lookup: CDR1 SGHRS, CDR2 YFSETQ. The CDR3 sequence is CASSLGDRNYGYTF. CDR3 sequence (DNA): TGCGCCAGCAGCTTGGGGGACAGGAACTATGGCTACACCTTC.

This clonotype was seen ten or more times. The chain uses TRBV20-1 and TRBJ1-6, with a weak D call TRBD1 (5 bases). V lost 0 bases, J lost 5 bases, and 23 bases lay in between. Germline CDR1 is DFQATT and CDR2 is SNEGSKA (reference sequence). This CDR3 contains 19 residues. Written as DNA, the CDR3 is TGCAGTGCTAGAGACCCCAAATCGGGGACGGACGTTAATAATTCACCCCTCCACTTT. It encodes CSARDPKSGTDVNNSPLHF.

The gene calls are TRBV28 and TRBJ2-7, with no clear D. The V end was cut by 6 bases, the J end by 0 bases, with 12 bases between. CDR3 size: 14 residues. Per germline, CDR1 MDHEN and CDR2 SYDVKM. Here the CDR3 reads CASSSTIVSYEQYF. The CDR3 bases are TGTGCCAGCAGCTCGACGATAGTCTCCTACGAGCAGTACTTC.

In its sample, this clonotype was seen many times. This chain connects TRBV5-6 to TRBJ2-7; TRBD1 or TRBD2 may be the D gene (5 bases each). Trimming took 5 bases from V and 10 from J, leaving 19 bases between them. Looked up from germline, CDR1 is SGHDT and CDR2 is YYEEEE. The CDR3 totals 13 residues. CDR3 sequence (DNA): TGTGCCAGCAGTATCGGGACCCAGGACGGACAGTACGTC. As protein: CASSIGTQDGQYV.

The chain carries TRBV5-1 and TRBJ2-1; D unresolved. From germline, CDR1 is SGHRS and CDR2 YFSETQ. Trimming pared 5 bases from V and 8 bases from J, leaving 11 bases between. The CDR3 totals 12 residues. The CDR3 loop reads CASSSIYHEQFF. CDR3 nucleotide sequence: TGCGCCAGCAGTAGCATTTACCATGAGCAGTTCTTC.

V is TRBV5-1 and J is TRBJ2-3, with 11 positions matching TRBD2. From germline, CDR1 is SGHRS and CDR2 YFSETQ. This CDR3 spans 15 amino acids. The V gene end was trimmed by 5 bases and the J gene end by 2 bases; junction bases not matched to a gene: 4. In nucleotides, the CDR3 is TGCGCCAGCAGTAAGGGACTAGCGGACACAGATACGCAGTATTTT. This gives the protein CASSKGLADTDTQYF. Full variable domain (missing parts from reference TRBV5-1 and TRBJ2-3): KAGVTQTPRYLIKTRGQQVTLSCSPISGHRSVSWYQQTPGQGLQFLFEYFSETQRNKGNFPGRFSGRQFSNSRSEMNVSTLELGDSALYLCASSKGLADTDTQYFGPGTRLTVL.

Only a few counts were recorded for this clonotype. DNA of the CDR3: TGTGCCAGCAGTTATAGGGGCCAGGATGAGCAGTTCTTC. Its translation is CASSYRGQDEQFF. The genes are TRBV6-2 or TRBV6-3 and TRBJ2-1; a possible D gene is TRBD1 (5 bases). Germline-derived CDR1 and CDR2 are MNHEY and SVGEGT. The ends were cut back, 3 bases at V and 8 bases at J, with 11 bases in the middle. The CDR3 runs to 13 residues.

The V and J genes are TRBV2 and TRBJ2-4; 10 bases are shared with TRBD2. V dropped 5 bases and J dropped 6; count of bases not matched to a gene: 4. This CDR3 has 14 amino acids. CDR1 is SNHLY, CDR2 FYNNEI, per germline. CDR3 protein: CASSPVAGGNIQYF. CDR3 in DNA: TGTGCCAGCAGTCCGGTAGCGGGGGGAAACATTCAGTACTTC.

This clonotype has just a few counts. V usage is TRBV30 and J usage is TRBJ1-5; possible D gene TRBD1, 5 bases. Germline CDR1 and CDR2: GTSNPN and SVGIG (reference sequence). The CDR3 loop spans 13 amino acids. V lost 5 bases, J lost 3 bases, and 11 bases lay in between. The CDR3 region has the DNA TGTGCCTGGTCGAGGGGCCTCAATCAGCCCCAGCATTTT. Its protein product is CAWSRGLNQPQHF.

The chain carries TRBV12-3 or TRBV12-4 and TRBJ2-1; D ambiguous. The CDR3 has 15 residues. Trimming pared 5 bases from V and 6 bases from J, leaving 17 bases between. The DNA for the CDR3 is TGTGCCAGCAGTCCCCAGACCCTACTTGGCAATGAGCAGTTCTTC. Translating it yields CASSPQTLLGNEQFF.

The CDR3 is CASSQDMGGSSYNEQFF. The CDR3 nucleotides read TGCGCCAGCAGCCAAGATATGGGCGGGAGCTCCTACAATGAGCAGTTCTTC. This sequence joins TRBV4-3 and TRBJ2-1; the match to TRBD2 covers 7 bases. CDR1 is LGHNA and CDR2 is YSLEER in the germline V gene. The CDR3 has 17 amino acids. Germline trimming cut 0 bases from V and 0 bases from J; bases unmatched to any gene: 5.